The source of this T cell receptor (beta chain) is a study of CD8+ T cells in alopecia areata. The study's findings and limits: A single nonresponder leaves the baseline CD8+ expansion link to response uncertain.

Extracted RNA was reverse transcribed, and the resulting cDNA served as sequencing template. Repertoires were generated with immunoSEQ multiplex PCR, while TCRdb's copy carries only in-frame clones and drops some. The sample records 270,000 or so clones, about 62% being singletons. Per germline, CDR1 MDHEN and CDR2 SYDVKM. The CDR3 covers 19 residues. V was pared by 5 bases and J by 0 bases, with 20 bases between. As concerns this clone: The target antigen is unknown.

Treatment meaning: oral pan-JAK inhibitor, 5-10 mg twice daily. This specimen consisted of CD4+ T cells sorted from blood, obtained at week 24, from a patient treated with tofacitinib. The receptor's source is a human donor with alopecia areata. The rearrangement links TRBV28 to TRBJ2-6, with D possibly called TRBD1 or TRBD2 (5 bases each). The CDR3: CASSHPPGTIYSGANVLTF. CDR3 bases: TGTGCCAGCAGTCATCCACCCGGGACCATCTACTCTGGGGCCAACGTCCTGACTTTC.